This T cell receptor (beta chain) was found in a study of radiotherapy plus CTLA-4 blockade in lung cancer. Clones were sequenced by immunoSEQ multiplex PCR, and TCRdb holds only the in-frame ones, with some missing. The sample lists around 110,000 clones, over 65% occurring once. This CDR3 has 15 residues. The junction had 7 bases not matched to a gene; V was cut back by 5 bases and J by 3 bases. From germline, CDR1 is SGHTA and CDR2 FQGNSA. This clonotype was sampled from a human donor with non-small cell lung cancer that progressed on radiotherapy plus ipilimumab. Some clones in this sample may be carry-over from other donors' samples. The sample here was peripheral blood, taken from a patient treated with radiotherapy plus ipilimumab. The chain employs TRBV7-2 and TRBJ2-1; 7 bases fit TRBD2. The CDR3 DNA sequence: TGTGCCAGCAGCCTCCAGGCGGGGGTCTACAATGAGCAGTTCTTC. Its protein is CASSLQAGVYNEQFF.